This T cell receptor beta chain was identified during a study of blood T cell repertoires in COVID-19. The wider study: Whether acute or convalescent, the COVID-19 samples came from the United States, Italy and Spain. The cDNA or gDNA used as material had been derived from T cells, B-cell-depleted T cells, or PBMCs.

The participants were between 18 and 89 years old and came from fewer than 25 US areas. Assignments of participants to cohorts depended upon their own reported clinical history. The data were produced by immunoSEQ multiplex PCR, yet TCRdb's version contains in-frame clones alone and is incomplete. This table holds roughly 330,000 clones, around 87% found once. The CDR3 runs 17 residues. Unmatched junction bases numbered 11, after V lost 1 base and J lost 7 bases. Germline-derived CDR1 and CDR2 are SGHNT and YYREEE (reference sequence). The sample comprised PBMCs or T cells enriched from blood (not recorded which). This chain uses TRBV5-4 with TRBJ1-6; TRBD1 matches 7 bases. The clonotype comes from a woman aged 25-40 years who had recovered from COVID-19. DNA of the CDR3: TGTGCCAGCAGCTTGAGGGGGTCCGGGACAGACAATTCACCCCTCCACTTT. Translation: CASSLRGSGTDNSPLHF.